This is a list of T cell receptor beta chains from one sample in a study of shared clonotypes between healthy human individuals. Produced via immunoSEQ multiplex PCR; TCRdb's table is partial and in-frame only. The table includes about 690,000 clones, about nine tenths detected once. Material for sequencing was memory CD8+ T cells from PBMCs. These receptors were taken from a man aged 18 to 35 in good health. Some clones in this sample may be carry-over from other donors' samples. Both conserved end residues are part of each CDR3. Each record gives: J gene, D gene, clone size, V gene, CDR3 DNA, CDR3 protein. A D gene is named only where the DNA matches it firmly. Only part of the rows carry a size: once, few, many, or a class if the clone is expanded.

>TRBJ2-5|-|once|TRBV7-8
TGTGCCAGCTCCCCCCCTGGGGGGGCCCAAGAGACCCAGTACTTC
CASSPPGGAQETQYF
>TRBJ1-1|-|-|TRBV7-8
TGTGCCAGCAGCTTAGTTGTAGGGACCGGGGACACTGAAGCTTTCTTT
CASSLVVGTGDTEAFF
>TRBJ2-7|-|-|TRBV7-9
TGTGCCAGCAGCCCTTCGCCCGGGAGCCCCTACGAGCAGTACTTC
CASSPSPGSPYEQYF
>TRBJ2-3|-|-|TRBV27
TGTGCCAGCAGTTTACTAGCGAAGAATACAGATACGCAGTATTTT
CASSLLAKNTDTQYF
>TRBJ2-1|-|-|TRBV19
TGTGCCAGTCGCCCGATACCGGGAGATGAGCAGTTCTTC
CASRPIPGDEQFF
>TRBJ2-7|-|-|TRBV11-2
TGTGCCAGCAGCACGCCCGATCACTCCTACGAGCAGTACTTC
CASSTPDHSYEQYF
>TRBJ2-6|-|-|TRBV14
TGTGCCAGCAGTCCAAGCTTGGGGTGGAGGGCCAACGTCCTGACTTTC
CASSPSLGWRANVLTF
>TRBJ1-1|-|-|TRBV27
TGTGCCAGCAGTCGAGCAGGGAACACTGAAGCTTTCTTT
CASSRAGNTEAFF
>TRBJ1-5|-|-|TRBV2
TGTGCCAGCCAAGGTCGGGGAGGCAATCAGCCCCAGCATTTT
CASQGRGGNQPQHF
>TRBJ1-2|-|-|TRBV4-1
TGCGCCAGCAGCCAAGAAGGGGATGCTAGTGGCTACACCTTC
CASSQEGDASGYTF
>TRBJ1-1|TRBD1|-|TRBV10-3
TGTGCCATCAGAGGGACAGCTGATAGGCACACTGAAGCTTTCTTT
CAIRGTADRHTEAFF
>TRBJ2-1|TRBD1|many|TRBV9
TGTGCCAGCAGCGTAGGGTTCAGGGGGTACAATGAGCAGTTCTTC
CASSVGFRGYNEQFF
>TRBJ1-1|-|-|TRBV19
TGTGCCAGTAGTGGGGGACCCTATAACACTGAAGCTTTCTTT
CASSGGPYNTEAFF
>TRBJ1-1|-|-|TRBV5-4
TGTGCCAGCAGCTTGGGTGTGGGGTTGGTGAACACTGAAGCTTTCTTT
CASSLGVGLVNTEAFF
>TRBJ2-1|-|once|TRBV5-1
TGCGCCAGCAGCTTGGGGGTAACGTCCTACAATGAGCAGTTCTTC
CASSLGVTSYNEQFF
>TRBJ1-1|TRBD1|-|TRBV19
TGTGCCAGTAGTAGGGGACAGATACTCCTCTCCACTGAAGCTTTCTTT
CASSRGQILLSTEAFF
>TRBJ2-3|-|-|TRBV5-1
TGCGCCAGCAGCACCCTTAGCGGAAACACAGATACGCAGTATTTT
CASSTLSGNTDTQYF
>TRBJ1-4|-|-|TRBV18
TGTGCCAGCTCAAGAGTCCCGGGACCTGCAACTAATGAAAAACTGTTTTTT
CASSRVPGPATNEKLFF
>TRBJ2-5|-|-|TRBV7-3
TGTGCCAGCAGCCCCACCAAAGGGATTCCCCAAGAGACCCAGTACTTC
CASSPTKGIPQETQYF
>TRBJ1-3|-|once|TRBV27
TGTGCCAGCAGTTTGAGGGGCTCTGGAAACACCATATATTTT
CASSLRGSGNTIYF
>TRBJ2-1|-|-|TRBV5-1
TGCGCCAGCAATATCAGGGGGGGAAATGAGCAGTTCTTC
CASNIRGGNEQFF
>TRBJ2-7|TRBD2|-|TRBV29-1
TGCAGCGTTCTGGGCGGGAGCTCCTACGAGCAGTACTTC
CSVLGGSSYEQYF
>TRBJ2-1|-|-|TRBV7-9
TGTGCCAGCACCGTTAGCCACGACAATGAGCAGTTCTTC
CASTVSHDNEQFF
>TRBJ1-2|-|-|TRBV4-2
TGTGCCAGCAGCCAAGGTGCCGCGGGGGCCATTGTCTATGGCTACACCTTC
CASSQGAAGAIVYGYTF
>TRBJ2-1|TRBD2|once|TRBV13
TGTGCCAGCAGCTTCCGGCGCGGGAGCATATACAATGAGCAGTTCTTC
CASSFRRGSIYNEQFF
>TRBJ2-5|-|-|TRBV28
TGTGCCAGCAGTTTCGGGACCCAGTACTTC
CASSFGTQYF
>TRBJ2-1|-|-|TRBV11-2
TGTGCCAGCAGCTTAGGGACCGGATCCCATGAGCAGTTCTTC
CASSLGTGSHEQFF
>TRBJ2-1|-|-|TRBV11-2
TGTGCCAGCAGCTTAACGGGGAGCTCCTACAATGAGCAGTTCTTC
CASSLTGSSYNEQFF
>TRBJ2-7|-|-|TRBV4-1
TGCGCCAGCAGCCAGGCCTGGGGGACCGCTGGCTCCTACGAGCAGTACTTC
CASSQAWGTAGSYEQYF